This T cell receptor beta chain emerged from a study of immune evolution from preneoplasia to lung adenocarcinoma. This CDR3 is 11 amino acids long. The germline V gene encodes CDR1 SGHDN and CDR2 FVKESK. Trimming took off 2 bases at V and 13 bases at J, with 6 bases between the two ends. TCRdb keeps only in-frame clones here, not all; method: immunoSEQ multiplex PCR. Among approximately 4,700 clones, over 65% were seen once, and the ten largest hold roughly 8.6%. The sample consisted of FFPE adjacent normal lung tissue. The V call is TRBV14, the J call TRBJ1-6; no firm D call. The TCR was taken from a person aged 60-80 years with lung adenocarcinoma. CDR3 residues: CASSQSGPLHF. In DNA form, the CDR3 reads TGTGCCAGCAGCCAATCAGGCCCCCTCCACTTT.